This T cell receptor beta chain emerged from a study of blood T cell repertoires in COVID-19. Study-wide context: In each case, the material was cDNA or gDNA derived from T cells, B-cell-depleted T cells, or PBMCs.

Original handling: It was from reference gene primer amplification that nucleated cell counts were estimated. Assay used: immunoSEQ multiplex PCR; TCRdb lists only in-frame clones, some missing. From that table come the V and J calls and clone size; the DNA was used to work out D and trimming. The sample yields approximately 230,000 clones, 85% to 90% seen once. The study drew participants aged about 18 to 95 years from about two dozen US areas. The study counted Cohort 3 donors as recovered given two negative PCRs, clearance, or symptom resolution. Germline-derived CDR1 and CDR2 are LGHNA and YSLEER. This CDR3 is built from 16 residues. The ends lost 0 bases at V and 3 bases at J; junction bases unmatched: 7.

The sequenced sample consisted of PBMCs or T cells enriched from blood (not recorded which). The TCR was taken from a woman younger than 45 who had recovered from COVID-19. The genes are TRBV4-3 and TRBJ2-7; 8 positions agree with TRBD1. CDR3 bases: TGCGCCAGCAGCCAAGACAGAACAGGGGGTTACTACGAGCAGTACTTC. Translation: CASSQDRTGGYYEQYF.